This record covers a single T cell receptor (beta chain). This entry comes from a study of blood T cell repertoires in COVID-19. About the study: Sites across the United States, Italy and Spain contributed samples from acute and convalescent COVID-19. From T cells, B-cell-depleted T cells, or PBMCs came the material, which was cDNA or gDNA.

Per the study methods: From reference gene primer amplification, estimates of nucleated cell counts were derived. Clones were read by immunoSEQ multiplex PCR, and TCRdb kept only the in-frame ones, dropping some. That table furnishes V, J and clone size, whereas the DNA furnished D and trimming. The table shows about 260,000 clones, with approximately 82% occurring only once. Germline V gene sequence: CDR1 WNHNN, CDR2 SYGVQD (reference sequence). CDR3 length: 18 amino acids. Trimming shortened V by 4 bases and J by 0 bases, and 19 bases separated the two germline ends. Sequencing was done on a sample of peripheral blood. The chain uses TRBV10-1 and TRBJ1-3; D is perhaps TRBD1 (5 bases). The origin of this receptor is an elderly woman with acute or convalescent COVID-19. The CDR3 here is CASSVPRGPRFSGNTIYF. The CDR3 bases are TGCGCCAGCAGTGTCCCAAGGGGTCCCAGGTTCTCTGGAAACACCATATATTTT.